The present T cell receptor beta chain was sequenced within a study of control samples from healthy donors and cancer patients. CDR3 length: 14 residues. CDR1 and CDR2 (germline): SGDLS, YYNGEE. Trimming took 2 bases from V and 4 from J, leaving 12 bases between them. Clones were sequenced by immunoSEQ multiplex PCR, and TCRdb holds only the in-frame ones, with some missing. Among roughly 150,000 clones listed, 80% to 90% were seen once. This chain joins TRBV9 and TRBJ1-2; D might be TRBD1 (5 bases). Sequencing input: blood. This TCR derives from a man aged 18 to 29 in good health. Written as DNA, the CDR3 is TGTGCCAGCAGCGTTAACCAGGGTACCTATGGCTACACCTTC. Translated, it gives CASSVNQGTYGYTF.